The 16 T cell receptor beta chains below were found in one sample sequenced in a study of identical twins (dated by TCRdb to the mid-2010s). Libraries came from 5' RACE. The instrument was an Illumina HiSeq 2000. TCRdb reprocessing: public reads trimmed at Q25 with fastp, clones called with MiXCR, in-frame beta chains kept. Rows are combined by CDR3 protein, so each entry shows the most common genes and DNA. Recorded for this sample are hundreds of thousands of distinct CDR3 sequences; roughly an eighth of them occurred a single time. Around 1.6% of the sample is in the top ten clones. The same specimen was also included in a second study, on yellow fever vaccine responses in identical twins.

The sequencing sample was made of PBMCs. The receptors stem from a woman between 18 and 29 years old in good health.

This clonotype has just a few counts. Relative to the germline gene, one junction end is altered; a read error may explain this. The chain links TRBV12-5 to TRBJ2-2; D may be TRBD2 (6 bases). Germline values: CDR1 LGHNT, CDR2 FRNRAP. The CDR3 is 13 amino acids. The CDR3 coding sequence is TGTGCTAGTGCCCCGAGCTACGGCGGGGAGCAGTTTTTT. Translation gives CASAPSYGGEQFF.

This clonotype was recorded a few times. The chain uses TRBV29-1 and TRBJ1-6, with 8 positions matching TRBD1. The V gene end was trimmed by 4 bases and the J gene end by 10 bases; junction bases not matched to a gene: 6. The V gene's germline CDR1 is SQVTM and CDR2 ANQGSEA. CDR3 length: 13 amino acids. The CDR3 sequence: CSVVAGQGSPLHF. Here the CDR3 DNA reads TGCAGCGTTGTGGCTGGACAGGGCTCACCCCTCCACTTT.

This chain joins TRBV7-9 and TRBJ2-5, with 7 bases identical to TRBD2. V dropped 2 bases and J dropped 5; count of bases not matched to a gene: 8. The CDR3 loop spans 15 amino acids. Germline CDR1 is SEHNR and CDR2 is FQNEAQ (reference sequence). In DNA form, the CDR3 reads TGTGCCAGCAGCTTACCGTTGACTAGCTTCGAGACCCAGTACTTC. Translating it yields CASSLPLTSFETQYF. Supplemented by reference TRBV7-9 and TRBJ2-5, the full variable domain reads DTGVSQNPRHKITKRGQNVTFRCDPISEHNRLYWYRQTLGQGPEFLTYFQNEAQLEKSRLLSDRFSAERPKGSFSTLEIQRTEQGDSAMYLCASSLPLTSFETQYFGPGTRLLVL.

The chain joins TRBV2 to TRBJ2-2; a possible D gene is TRBD1 (5 bases). Germline CDR1 reads SNHLY; CDR2 reads FYNNEI. The CDR3 is made up of 14 amino acids. Trimming took 0 bases from V and 9 from J, leaving 11 bases between them. In nucleotides, the CDR3 is TGTGCCAGCAGTGAAGCCTTGCAGGGTAGGGAGCTGTTTTTT. Residues: CASSEALQGRELFF. The variable domain in full, completed from reference TRBV2 and TRBJ2-2, reads EPEVTQTPSHQVTQMGQEVILRCVPISNHLYFYWYRQILGQKVEFLVSFYNNEISEKSEIFDDQFSVERPDGSNFTLKIRSTKLEDSAMYFCASSEALQGRELFFGEGSRLTVL.

The rearrangement uses TRBV28 and TRBJ2-2; 8 positions agree with TRBD2. The trim removed 6 bases at V and 9 bases at J, leaving 12 bases unmatched. The germline gives CDR1 MDHEN, CDR2 SYDVKM. The CDR3 has 15 residues. DNA of the CDR3: TGTGCCAGCAGCCCTCCTCGGGGGGGCTGGAGGGAGCTGTTTTTT. Amino acids: CASSPPRGGWRELFF. Full variable domain (remainder filled in from reference TRBV28 and TRBJ2-2): DVKVTQSSRYLVKRTGEKVFLECVQDMDHENMFWYRQDPGLGLRLIYFSYDVKMKEKGDIPEGYSVSREKKERFSLILESASTNQTSMYLCASSPPRGGWRELFFGEGSRLTVL.

This chain connects TRBV7-2 to TRBJ2-1, with 9 bases that match TRBD2. Trimming cost V 5 bases and J 2 bases; bases outside gene matches: 7. The germline gives CDR1 SGHTA, CDR2 FQGNSA. The CDR3 contains 16 residues. CDR3: CASSRRLAETYNEQFF. In DNA, the CDR3 is TGTGCCAGCAGCCGCAGACTAGCGGAAACCTACAATGAGCAGTTCTTC.

Many counts were recorded for this clonotype. The chain recombines TRBV10-2 with TRBJ1-2; D is perhaps TRBD1 (5 bases). CDR3 length: 12 amino acids. Germline V lookup: CDR1 WSHSY, CDR2 SAAADI. Trimming stripped 7 bases from V and 6 bases from J, with 12 bases between. CDR3 coding DNA: TGCGCCAGCACTACCGGGACGGATGGCTACACCTTC. This gives the protein CASTTGTDGYTF.

This clonotype showed up just a few times. This chain uses TRBV7-9 with TRBJ2-1; D gene unclear. Trimming stripped 5 bases from V and 8 bases from J, with 10 bases between. There are 12 residues in the CDR3. CDR1 and CDR2 from the germline V gene are SEHNR and FQNEAQ (reference sequence). CDR3 bases: TGTGCCAGCAGCACTACAACTGATGAGCAGTTCTTC. Translating it yields CASSTTTDEQFF.

This rearrangement joins TRBV6-1 to TRBJ1-6; D call uncertain. Germline V gives CDR1 MNHNS, CDR2 SASEGT. This CDR3 has 15 residues. Trimming pared 6 bases from V and 1 base from J, leaving 10 bases between. The CDR3 bases are TGTGCCAGCAGGAAGGAAGGGTCCTATAATTCACCCCTCCACTTT. As protein: CASRKEGSYNSPLHF.

The chain has TRBV19 and TRBJ2-3; 12 bases line up with TRBD1. Germline V gene data show CDR1 as LNHDA and CDR2 as SQIVND (reference sequence). The J segment lost 4 bases and the V segment lost 8 bases, leaving 7 bases of the junction unmatched. This CDR3 is built from 15 residues. The CDR3 is CASRAGQGAPDTQYF. CDR3 bases: TGTGCCAGTCGGGCGGGACAGGGGGCCCCAGATACGCAGTATTTT.

The table lists this clonotype with a few counts. The chain joins TRBV6-5 to TRBJ2-1; 12 bases agree with TRBD2. The CDR3 is made up of 17 amino acids. CDR1 and CDR2 from the germline V gene are MNHEY and SVGAGI. Trimming took 0 bases from V and 5 from J; bases not matched to a gene: 5. The CDR3 is CASSYSSGLAGNNEQFF. CDR3 coding DNA: TGTGCCAGCAGTTACTCGTCCGGACTAGCGGGGAACAATGAGCAGTTCTTC.

The V gene is TRBV12-3 or TRBV12-4, the J gene TRBJ1-1; D unresolved. The CDR3 covers 16 residues. V lost 7 bases and J lost 4, with 22 bases in between. The CDR3 is CASTPLDPGWGTEAFF. CDR3 nucleotide sequence: TGTGCCAGCACACCTTTGGACCCGGGTTGGGGCACTGAAGCTTTCTTT.

This clonotype turned up a few times. The chain combines TRBV24-1 with TRBJ2-1; D perhaps matches TRBD2 (6 bases). Germline CDR1 and CDR2: KGHDR and SFDVKD. Between the trimmed V and J ends, which lost 4 bases and 6 bases, there was a span of 18 bases. The CDR3 has 16 amino acids. The CDR3 DNA follows: TGTGCCACCAGTGAGGAGACGGGAGCTTCTGGCAATGAGCAGTTCTTC. Translating gives CATSEETGASGNEQFF.

This clonotype was detected ten times or more. The rearrangement joins TRBV15 to TRBJ1-5; D unclear. Germline V gene sequence: CDR1 LNHNV, CDR2 YYDKDF (reference sequence). Trimming shortened V by 1 base and J by 5 bases, and 12 bases separated the two germline ends. The CDR3 is 15 amino acids. The CDR3 protein is CATSRGGSWDQPQHF. CDR3 DNA: TGTGCCACCAGCAGAGGTGGCAGTTGGGATCAGCCCCAGCATTTT.

This clonotype showed up just a few times. V gene TRBV12-3 or TRBV12-4 combines with J gene TRBJ2-3; 7 bases fit TRBD2. The trim removed 2 bases at V and 2 bases at J, leaving 4 bases unmatched. The CDR3 has 15 amino acids. The CDR3 coding sequence is TGTGCCAGCAGTTTATCAGCGGGGAACACAGATACGCAGTATTTT. Protein sequence: CASSLSAGNTDTQYF.

In its sample, this clonotype was seen many times. J is TRBJ2-5 and V is TRBV10-3; tentative D call: TRBD2 (5 bases). V lost 2 bases to trimming and J lost 4 bases, with 5 bases between them. CDR1 and CDR2 (germline): ENHRY, SYGVKD. The CDR3 extends over 12 amino acids. CDR3 coding DNA: TGTGCCATCAGTGAGCTAGCAGAGACCCAGTACTTC. It yields the protein CAISELAETQYF.